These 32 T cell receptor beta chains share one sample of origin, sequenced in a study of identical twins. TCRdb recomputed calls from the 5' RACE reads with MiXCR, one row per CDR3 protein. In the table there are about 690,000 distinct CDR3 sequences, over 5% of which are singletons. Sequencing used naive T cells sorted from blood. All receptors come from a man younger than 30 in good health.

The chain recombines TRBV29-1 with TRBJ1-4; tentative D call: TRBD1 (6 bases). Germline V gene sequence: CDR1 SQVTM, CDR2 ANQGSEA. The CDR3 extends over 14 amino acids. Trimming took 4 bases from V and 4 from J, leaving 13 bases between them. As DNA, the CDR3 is TGCAGCGTTGTGAAGGGGGAGGGTAATGAAAAACTGTTTTTT. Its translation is CSVVKGEGNEKLFF.

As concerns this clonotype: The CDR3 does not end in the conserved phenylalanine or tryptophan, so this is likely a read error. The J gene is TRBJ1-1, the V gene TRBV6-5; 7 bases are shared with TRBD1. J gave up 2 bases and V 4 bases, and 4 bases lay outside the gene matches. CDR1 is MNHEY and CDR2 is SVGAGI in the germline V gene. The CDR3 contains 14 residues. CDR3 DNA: TGTGCCAGCAGTTTATCAGGGGGAAACACTGAAGCTTTCGTT. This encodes CASSLSGGNTEAFV.

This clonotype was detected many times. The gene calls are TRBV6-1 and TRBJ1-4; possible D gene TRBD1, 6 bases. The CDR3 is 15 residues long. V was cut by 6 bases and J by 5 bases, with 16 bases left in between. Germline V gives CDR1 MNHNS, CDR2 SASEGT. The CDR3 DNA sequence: TGTGCCAGCAGGTTCGAGACAGGCCCAAATGAAAAACTGTTTTTT. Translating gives CASRFETGPNEKLFF.

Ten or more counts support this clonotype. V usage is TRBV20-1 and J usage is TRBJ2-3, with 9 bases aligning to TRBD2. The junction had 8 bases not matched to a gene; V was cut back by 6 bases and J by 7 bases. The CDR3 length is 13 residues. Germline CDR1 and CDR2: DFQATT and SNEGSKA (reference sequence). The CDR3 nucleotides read TGCAGTGCCCAGAGGGGACTAGCAAATACGCAGTATTTT. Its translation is CSAQRGLANTQYF.

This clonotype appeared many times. CDR3 sequence: CASSSRQGGEQYV. DNA for the CDR3: TGTGCCAGCAGTTCCCGACAGGGAGGCGAGCAGTACGTC. The chain recombines TRBV12-3 or TRBV12-4 with TRBJ2-7, with D tentatively TRBD1 (7 bases). The V gene lost 4 bases and the J gene lost 6 bases, with 13 bases spanning the gap. The CDR3 totals 13 residues.

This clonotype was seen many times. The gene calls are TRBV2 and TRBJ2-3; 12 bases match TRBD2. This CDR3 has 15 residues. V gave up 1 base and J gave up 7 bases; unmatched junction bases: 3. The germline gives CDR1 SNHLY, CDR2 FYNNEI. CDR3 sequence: CASSEVLAGGYTQYF. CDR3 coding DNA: TGTGCCAGCAGTGAAGTACTAGCGGGAGGATATACGCAGTATTTT.

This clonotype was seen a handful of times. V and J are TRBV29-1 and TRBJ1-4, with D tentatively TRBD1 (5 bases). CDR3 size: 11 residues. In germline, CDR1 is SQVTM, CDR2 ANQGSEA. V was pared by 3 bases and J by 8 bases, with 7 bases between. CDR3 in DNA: TGCAGCGTTGAGGAGGGGGAAAAACTGTTTTTT. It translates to CSVEEGEKLFF. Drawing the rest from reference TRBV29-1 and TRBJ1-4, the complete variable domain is SAVISQKPSRDICQRGTSLTIQCQVDSQVTMMFWYRQQPGQSLTLIATANQGSEATYESGFVIDKFPISRPNLTFSTLTVSNMSPEDSSIYLCSVEEGEKLFFGSGTQLSVL.

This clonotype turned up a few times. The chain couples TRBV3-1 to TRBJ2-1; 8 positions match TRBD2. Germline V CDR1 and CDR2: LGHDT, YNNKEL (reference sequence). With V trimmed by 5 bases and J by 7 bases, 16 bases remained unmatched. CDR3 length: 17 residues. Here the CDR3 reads CASSKKGASGSVNEQFF. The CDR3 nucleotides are TGTGCCAGCAGCAAGAAGGGCGCAAGCGGGAGTGTTAATGAGCAGTTCTTC.

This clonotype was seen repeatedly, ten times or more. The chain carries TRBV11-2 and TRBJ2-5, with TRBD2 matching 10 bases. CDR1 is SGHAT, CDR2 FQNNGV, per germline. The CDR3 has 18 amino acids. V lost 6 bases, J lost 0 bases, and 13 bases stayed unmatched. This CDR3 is CASRKRQGTSVYQETQYF. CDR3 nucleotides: TGTGCCAGCAGAAAACGCCAGGGGACTAGCGTCTACCAAGAGACCCAGTACTTC.

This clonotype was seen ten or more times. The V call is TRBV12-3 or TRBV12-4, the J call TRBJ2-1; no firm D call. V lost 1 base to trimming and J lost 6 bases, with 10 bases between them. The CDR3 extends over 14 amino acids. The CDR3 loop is CASSLGDFANEQFF. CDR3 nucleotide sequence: TGTGCCAGCAGTTTAGGTGATTTTGCCAATGAGCAGTTCTTC.

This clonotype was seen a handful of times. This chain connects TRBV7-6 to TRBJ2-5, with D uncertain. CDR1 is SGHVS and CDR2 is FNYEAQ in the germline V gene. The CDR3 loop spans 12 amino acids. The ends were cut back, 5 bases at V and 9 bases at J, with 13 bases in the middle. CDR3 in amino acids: CASSPALVAQYF. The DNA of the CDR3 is TGTGCCAGCAGCCCCGCTTTGGTAGCCCAGTACTTC.

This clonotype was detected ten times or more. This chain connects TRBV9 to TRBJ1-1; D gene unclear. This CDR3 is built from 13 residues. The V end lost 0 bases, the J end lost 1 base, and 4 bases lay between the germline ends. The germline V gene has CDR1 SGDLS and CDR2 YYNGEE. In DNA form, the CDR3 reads TGTGCCAGCAGCGTAGAGCCGAACACTGAAGCTTTCTTT. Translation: CASSVEPNTEAFF. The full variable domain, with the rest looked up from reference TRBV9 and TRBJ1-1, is DSGVTQTPKHLITATGQRVTLRCSPRSGDLSVYWYQQSLDQGLQFLIQYYNGEERAKGNILERFSAQQFPDLHSELNLSSLELGDSALYFCASSVEPNTEAFFGQGTRLTVV.

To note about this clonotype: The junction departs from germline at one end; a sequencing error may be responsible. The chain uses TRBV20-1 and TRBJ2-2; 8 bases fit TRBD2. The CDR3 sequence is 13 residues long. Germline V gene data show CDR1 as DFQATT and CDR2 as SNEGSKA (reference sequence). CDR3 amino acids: CSAGLAGGAELYF. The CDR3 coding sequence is TGCAGCGCCGGACTCGCGGGAGGCGCGGAGCTGTATTTT.

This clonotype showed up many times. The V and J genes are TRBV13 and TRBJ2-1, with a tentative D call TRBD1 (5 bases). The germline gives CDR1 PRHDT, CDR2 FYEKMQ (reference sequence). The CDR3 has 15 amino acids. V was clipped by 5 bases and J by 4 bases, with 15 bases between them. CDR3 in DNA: TGTGCCAGCAGCCCCCGACAGAATTCTTACAATGAGCAGTTCTTC. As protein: CASSPRQNSYNEQFF.

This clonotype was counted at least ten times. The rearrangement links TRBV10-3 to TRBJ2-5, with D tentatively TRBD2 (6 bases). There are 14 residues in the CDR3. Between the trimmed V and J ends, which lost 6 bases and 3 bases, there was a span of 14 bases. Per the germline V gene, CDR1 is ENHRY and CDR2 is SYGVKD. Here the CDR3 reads CAIRPGTGEETQYF. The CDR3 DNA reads TGTGCCATCAGACCAGGGACTGGAGAAGAGACCCAGTACTTC.

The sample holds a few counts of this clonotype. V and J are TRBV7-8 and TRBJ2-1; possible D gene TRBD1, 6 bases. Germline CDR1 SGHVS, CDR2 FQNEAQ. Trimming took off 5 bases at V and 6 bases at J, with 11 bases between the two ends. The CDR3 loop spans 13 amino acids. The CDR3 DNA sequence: TGTGCCAGCAGCCAACAGGGTAGCAATGAGCAGTTCTTC. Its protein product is CASSQQGSNEQFF.

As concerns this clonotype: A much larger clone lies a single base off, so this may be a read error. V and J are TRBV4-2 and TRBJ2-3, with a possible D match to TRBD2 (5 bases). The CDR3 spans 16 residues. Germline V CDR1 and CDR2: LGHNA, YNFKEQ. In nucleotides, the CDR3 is TGTGCCAGCAGCCAATCTACCGACTACGAAACAGATTCGCAGTATTTT. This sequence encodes CASSQSTDYETDSQYF.

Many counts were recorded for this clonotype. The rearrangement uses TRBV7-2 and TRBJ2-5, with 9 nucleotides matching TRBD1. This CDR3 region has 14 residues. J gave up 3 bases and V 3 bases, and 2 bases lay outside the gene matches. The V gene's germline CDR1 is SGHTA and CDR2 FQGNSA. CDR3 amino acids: CASSFWTGEETQYF. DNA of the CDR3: TGTGCCAGCAGCTTCTGGACAGGGGAAGAGACCCAGTACTTC.

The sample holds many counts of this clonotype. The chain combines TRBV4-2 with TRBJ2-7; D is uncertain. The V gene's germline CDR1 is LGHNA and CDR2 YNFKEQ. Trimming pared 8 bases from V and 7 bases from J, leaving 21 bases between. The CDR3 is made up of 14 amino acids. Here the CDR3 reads CASSRSLGPLEQYF. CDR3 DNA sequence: TGTGCCAGCTCCCGTTCATTAGGGCCGTTAGAGCAGTACTTC.

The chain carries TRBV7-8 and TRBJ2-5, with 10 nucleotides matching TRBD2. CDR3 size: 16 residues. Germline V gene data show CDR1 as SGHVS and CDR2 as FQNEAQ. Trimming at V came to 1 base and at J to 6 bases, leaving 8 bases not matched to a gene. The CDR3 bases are TGTGCCAGCAGCTTAGTGCTAGCGGGAGTGACGAAGACCCAGTACTTC. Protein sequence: CASSLVLAGVTKTQYF.

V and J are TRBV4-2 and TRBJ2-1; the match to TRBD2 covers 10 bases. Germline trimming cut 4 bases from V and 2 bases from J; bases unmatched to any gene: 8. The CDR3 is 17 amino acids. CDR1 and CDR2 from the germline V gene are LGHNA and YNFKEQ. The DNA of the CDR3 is TGTGCCAGCAGCCCCTCTCAAGCGGGAGGGCCCTACAATGAGCAGTTCTTC. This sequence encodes CASSPSQAGGPYNEQFF.

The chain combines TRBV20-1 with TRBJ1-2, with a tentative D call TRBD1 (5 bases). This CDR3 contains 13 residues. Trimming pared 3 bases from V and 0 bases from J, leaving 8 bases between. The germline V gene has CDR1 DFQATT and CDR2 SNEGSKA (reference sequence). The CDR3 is CSASHRTNYGYTF. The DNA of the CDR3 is TGCAGTGCTAGCCACAGGACTAACTATGGCTACACCTTC.

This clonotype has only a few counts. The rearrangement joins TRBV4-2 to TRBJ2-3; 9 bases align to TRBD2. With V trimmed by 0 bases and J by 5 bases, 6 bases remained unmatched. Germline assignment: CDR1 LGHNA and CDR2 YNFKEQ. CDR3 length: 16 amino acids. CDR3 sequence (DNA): TGTGCCAGCAGCCAAGAACTAGCGGGCTCCATAGATACGCAGTATTTT. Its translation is CASSQELAGSIDTQYF.

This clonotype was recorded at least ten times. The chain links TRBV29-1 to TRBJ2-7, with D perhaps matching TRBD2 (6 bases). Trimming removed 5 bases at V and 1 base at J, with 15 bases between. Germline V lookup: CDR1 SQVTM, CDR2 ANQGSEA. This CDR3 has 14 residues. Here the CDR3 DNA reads TGCAGCGTTCAGGGACTGGCCCCTTCCTACGAGCAGTACTTC. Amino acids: CSVQGLAPSYEQYF.

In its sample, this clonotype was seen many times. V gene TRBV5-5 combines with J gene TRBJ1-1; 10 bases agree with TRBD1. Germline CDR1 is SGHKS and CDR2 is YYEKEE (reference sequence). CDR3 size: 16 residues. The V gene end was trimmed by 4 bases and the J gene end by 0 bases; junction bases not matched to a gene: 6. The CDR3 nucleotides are TGTGCCAGCAGCCCAAGGGGACAGGGGATGAACACTGAAGCTTTCTTT. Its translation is CASSPRGQGMNTEAFF.

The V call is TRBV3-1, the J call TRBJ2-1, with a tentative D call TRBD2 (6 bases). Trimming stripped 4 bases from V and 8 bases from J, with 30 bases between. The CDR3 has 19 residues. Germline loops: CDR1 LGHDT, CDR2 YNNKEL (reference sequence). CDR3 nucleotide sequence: TGTGCCAGCAGCCCCCATCGCCCCCTCGGGAGTATGGCTCTGGATGAGCAGTTCTTC. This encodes CASSPHRPLGSMALDEQFF.

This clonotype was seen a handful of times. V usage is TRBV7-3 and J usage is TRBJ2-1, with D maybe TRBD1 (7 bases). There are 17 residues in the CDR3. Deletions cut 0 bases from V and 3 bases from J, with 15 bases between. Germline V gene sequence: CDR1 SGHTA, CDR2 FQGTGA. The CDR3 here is CASSLTSLQGGYNEQFF. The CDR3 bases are TGTGCCAGCAGCTTAACGTCTTTGCAGGGGGGCTACAATGAGCAGTTCTTC.

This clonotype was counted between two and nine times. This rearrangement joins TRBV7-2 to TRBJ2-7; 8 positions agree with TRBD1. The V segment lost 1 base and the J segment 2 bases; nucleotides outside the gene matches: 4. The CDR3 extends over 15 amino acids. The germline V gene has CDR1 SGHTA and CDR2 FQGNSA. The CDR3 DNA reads TGTGCCAGCAGCTTAGTGCGGACAGGGACCTACGAGCAGTACTTC. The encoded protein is CASSLVRTGTYEQYF.

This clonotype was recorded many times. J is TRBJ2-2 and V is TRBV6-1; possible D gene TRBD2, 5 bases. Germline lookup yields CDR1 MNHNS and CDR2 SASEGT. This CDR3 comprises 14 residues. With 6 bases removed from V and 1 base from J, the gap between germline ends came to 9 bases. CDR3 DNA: TGTGCCAGCAGCCCTAGCCGGAACACCGGGGAGCTGTTTTTT. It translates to CASSPSRNTGELFF.

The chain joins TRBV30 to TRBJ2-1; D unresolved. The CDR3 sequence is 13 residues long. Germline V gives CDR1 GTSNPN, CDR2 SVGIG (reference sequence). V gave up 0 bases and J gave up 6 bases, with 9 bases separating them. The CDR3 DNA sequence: TGTGCCTGGAGTGTCGACCCGTTCAATGAGCAGTTCTTC. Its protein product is CAWSVDPFNEQFF.

CDR3 region: CAARDVVNSPLHF. DNA for the CDR3: TGTGCCGCCCGGGACGTTGTTAATTCACCCCTCCACTTT. The chain employs TRBV28 and TRBJ1-6; the D gene is possibly TRBD1 (5 bases). Germline V gene sequence: CDR1 MDHEN, CDR2 SYDVKM. Trimming removed 11 bases from V and 6 bases from J, with 14 bases in between. This CDR3 has 13 residues.

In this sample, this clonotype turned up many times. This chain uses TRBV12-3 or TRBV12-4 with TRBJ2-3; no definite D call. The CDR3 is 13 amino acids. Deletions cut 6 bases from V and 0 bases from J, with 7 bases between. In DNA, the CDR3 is TGTGCCAGCAGGGATTATAGCACAGATACGCAGTATTTT. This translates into CASRDYSTDTQYF.